This TCR beta chain was captured in a study of blood T cells in healthy people across ages. General observations from the study: Higher diversity and more naive CD4+ cells were features of long-lived donors, compared to aged donors. Expanded clonotype changes were possibly confounded by unknown donor CMV status. Naive T cell percentage showed a strong correlation with TCR beta diversity.

The second PCR ran about 6 to 12 cycles with a sample-barcoded 5' primer and J-beta primers. TCRdb fed the 5' RACE reads into MiXCR, producing one record per CDR3 protein. The table shows roughly 1.5 million distinct CDR3 sequences, with approximately 43% occurring only once. Total RNA amounts of at least 5 micrograms were extracted per sample. Looked up from germline, CDR1 is SGHRS and CDR2 is YFSETQ. This CDR3 spans 15 amino acids. V lost 3 bases and J lost 6; bases outside the gene matches: 7. As for this clonotype: As yet, its antigen is unknown.

The sequence was collected from a woman between 18 and 30 years old in good health. The chain couples TRBV5-1 to TRBJ2-5; 11 bases line up with TRBD1. Sample: blood. CDR3 amino acids: CASSSGTGGKKTQYF. DNA for the CDR3: TGCGCCAGCAGCTCCGGGACAGGGGGTAAGAAGACCCAGTACTTC.